One sample yielded the 24 T cell receptor beta chains listed below, sequenced in a study of T cells after posttransplantation cyclophosphamide. Libraries were prepared by immunoSEQ multiplex PCR; TCRdb keeps only in-frame clonotypes and omits some of them. Observed in the sample are tens of thousands of clones, none of them singletons. Sequencing input: PBMCs. The origin of the receptors is a woman aged 25 to 39 in good health and a related stem cell transplant donor.

This clone has ten or more counts. V is TRBV10-2 and J is TRBJ2-2, with 8 bases identical to TRBD2. Germline values: CDR1 WSHSY, CDR2 SAAADI. The CDR3 has 14 residues. The ends lost 2 bases at V and 7 bases at J; junction bases unmatched: 3. The CDR3 reads CASSERGGFGELFF. DNA for the CDR3: TGCGCCAGCAGTGAGCGGGGGGGGTTCGGGGAGCTGTTTTTT.

The chain employs TRBV5-5 and TRBJ1-5; 10 positions match TRBD1. The junction had 4 bases not matched to a gene; V was cut back by 4 bases and J by 3 bases. The CDR3 has 15 amino acids. Germline V gives CDR1 SGHKS, CDR2 YYEKEE (reference sequence). Here the CDR3 DNA reads TGTGCCAGCAGCCTAGGGACAGGGGACAATCAGCCCCAGCATTTT. Translated, it gives CASSLGTGDNQPQHF.

This clone has at least ten counts. The CDR3 bases are TGCGCCAGCAGCCCGGAAGGACAGTCCTCGAAGACCCAGTACTTC. This sequence encodes CASSPEGQSSKTQYF. The rearrangement uses TRBV4-3 and TRBJ2-5; possibly TRBD1 for D (6 bases). Germline V gene sequence: CDR1 LGHNA, CDR2 YSLEER. V was cut by 4 bases and J by 6 bases, with 18 bases left in between. The CDR3 is 15 amino acids.

The CDR3 DNA follows: TGCGCCAGCAGCTTGGCTCGCAGGGTTTTTTCGGGTACCGGGGAGCTGTTTTTT. Its translation is CASSLARRVFSGTGELFF. The genes are TRBV5-1 and TRBJ2-2; D possibly corresponds to TRBD1 (5 bases). Germline V gene lookup returns CDR1 SGHRS and CDR2 YFSETQ. The CDR3 length is 18 residues. The germline V and J ends were trimmed by 0 bases and 5 bases, with 20 bases remaining between them.

The chain recombines TRBV11-2 with TRBJ2-3; 8 bases agree with TRBD2. The CDR3 contains 14 residues. Trimming took 4 bases from V and 6 from J; bases not matched to a gene: 6. CDR1 SGHAT and CDR2 FQNNGV come from the germline V gene. CDR3 region: CASSWGLVGDTQYF. The CDR3, as DNA: TGTGCCAGCAGCTGGGGACTAGTGGGGGATACGCAGTATTTT.

This clone has a count of ten or more. The chain carries TRBV28 and TRBJ2-3; D remains ambiguous. The length of the CDR3 is 12 residues. Looked up from germline, CDR1 is MDHEN and CDR2 is SYDVKM. Trimming removed 10 bases at V and 4 bases at J, with 12 bases between. In nucleotides, the CDR3 is TGTGCCATCCTACGCGATTCAGATACGCAGTATTTT. Its translation: CAILRDSDTQYF.

This clone has a count of ten or more. V is TRBV7-2 and J is TRBJ2-3; D is perhaps TRBD1 (6 bases). The CDR3 runs 15 residues. Looked up from germline, CDR1 is SGHTA and CDR2 is FQGNSA. V was pared by 3 bases and J by 2 bases, with 12 bases between. CDR3 nucleotides: TGTGCCAGCAGCTTCGCAGGGACATTCACAGATACGCAGTATTTT. Encoded protein: CASSFAGTFTDTQYF.

In its sample, this clone was seen many times. This chain uses TRBV30 with TRBJ2-5, with D possibly being TRBD2 (7 bases). Germline CDR1 GTSNPN, CDR2 SVGIG (reference sequence). This CDR3 contains 15 residues. V was cut by 2 bases and J by 4 bases, with 17 bases left in between. Here the CDR3 reads CAWSPTRGGAETQYF. CDR3 DNA: TGTGCCTGGAGTCCAACCCGAGGGGGGGCAGAGACCCAGTACTTC.

Only a few counts were recorded for this clone. The chain couples TRBV7-2 to TRBJ2-1; TRBD2 agrees at 9 bases. Germline lookup yields CDR1 SGHTA and CDR2 FQGNSA. The CDR3 has 15 amino acids. Trimming cost V 5 bases and J 6 bases; bases outside gene matches: 8. CDR3 DNA sequence: TGTGCCAGCAGCCCCGCCGGAGCGGGGGGCAATGAGCAGTTCTTC. This translates into CASSPAGAGGNEQFF.

The CDR3, as DNA: TGTGCCAGCAGCCCGGACAGGGAATATGGCTACACCTTC. Its protein product is CASSPDREYGYTF. The chain couples TRBV7-3 to TRBJ1-2, with 8 bases matching TRBD1. This CDR3 has 13 residues. Germline CDR1 reads SGHTA; CDR2 reads FQGTGA. The ends lost 5 bases at V and 5 bases at J; junction bases unmatched: 4.

This clone has a count of ten or more. V is TRBV6-5 and J is TRBJ1-3; D possibly corresponds to TRBD1 (6 bases). The CDR3 has 14 residues. Germline V gene lookup returns CDR1 MNHEY and CDR2 SVGAGI. Between the trimmed V and J ends, which lost 6 bases and 4 bases, there was a span of 13 bases. The chain's CDR3 is CASSMGHEGNTIYF. The DNA of the CDR3 is TGTGCCAGCAGCATGGGACATGAGGGAAACACCATATATTTT.

This clone was seen repeatedly, ten times or more. The gene calls are TRBV5-4 and TRBJ2-4, with D possibly TRBD2 on 6 matching bases. Deletions cut 3 bases from V and 6 bases from J, with 13 bases between. The CDR3 sequence is 14 residues long. The V gene's germline CDR1 is SGHNT and CDR2 YYREEE (reference sequence). The CDR3 protein is CASSSGGVRNIQYF. CDR3 in DNA: TGTGCCAGCAGCTCCGGGGGTGTTAGAAACATTCAGTACTTC.

V and J are TRBV5-8 and TRBJ2-3; 7 bases align to TRBD1. There are 14 residues in the CDR3. With 5 bases clipped from V and 4 bases from J, the junction kept 7 bases outside the gene matches. CDR1 is SGHTS, CDR2 YDEGEE, per germline. This chain's CDR3 is CASSPGQWADTQYF. The DNA of the CDR3 is TGTGCCAGCAGTCCGGGACAGTGGGCAGATACGCAGTATTTT.

This clone was seen only a few times. The V and J genes are TRBV7-2 and TRBJ2-2; 8 bases match TRBD2. Trimming took 5 bases from V and 2 from J; bases not matched to a gene: 4. CDR1 is SGHTA, CDR2 FQGNSA, per germline. The CDR3 length is 15 residues. DNA of the CDR3: TGTGCCAGCAGCCCACGGGGGGGCAACACCGGGGAGCTGTTTTTT. This gives the protein CASSPRGGNTGELFF.

This clone was detected many times. The chain combines TRBV19 with TRBJ1-5; possible D gene TRBD1, 6 bases. The germline V gene encodes CDR1 LNHDA and CDR2 SQIVND (reference sequence). The CDR3 length is 16 residues. The germline V and J ends were trimmed by 5 bases and 2 bases, with 16 bases remaining between them. The DNA for the CDR3 is TGTGCCAGTAGTTTTACAGGGCAACGTGGCAATCAGCCCCAGCATTTT. This codes for CASSFTGQRGNQPQHF.

This clone was counted at least ten times. This chain links TRBV6-1 with TRBJ1-1, with 11 nucleotides matching TRBD1. The junction had 6 bases not matched to a gene; V was cut back by 3 bases and J by 0 bases. CDR1 is MNHNS, CDR2 SASEGT, per germline. The CDR3 extends over 17 amino acids. The CDR3 sequence is CASSDRDRGYMNTEAFF. In DNA form, the CDR3 reads TGTGCCAGCAGTGACCGGGACAGGGGGTATATGAACACTGAAGCTTTCTTT.

This clone was seen more than once but under ten times. The chain uses TRBV7-9 and TRBJ2-5; no reliable D call. The CDR3 sequence is 13 residues long. Trimming shortened V by 2 bases and J by 2 bases, and 6 bases separated the two germline ends. Germline CDR1 is SEHNR and CDR2 is FQNEAQ (reference sequence). The CDR3: CASSLSKQETQYF. CDR3 bases: TGTGCCAGCAGCTTATCCAAACAAGAGACCCAGTACTTC.

This clone occurred a few times. The chain uses TRBV9 and TRBJ1-2; a weak D match, TRBD1 (5 bases). The germline V gene has CDR1 SGDLS and CDR2 YYNGEE. CDR3 length: 15 amino acids. V was cut by 0 bases and J by 3 bases, with 12 bases left in between. CDR3 amino acids: CASSVGQGVHYGYTF. The DNA of the CDR3 is TGTGCCAGCAGCGTAGGGCAGGGTGTTCACTATGGCTACACCTTC.

At least ten counts were recorded for this clone. The chain couples TRBV12-3 or TRBV12-4 to TRBJ2-7; D gene ambiguous. Trimming stripped 6 bases from V and 2 bases from J, with 14 bases between. The CDR3 spans 14 residues. DNA for the CDR3: TGTGCCAGCAGCACCGCAGCGCCCCCCTACGAGCAGTACTTC. Protein sequence: CASSTAAPPYEQYF.

This clone was counted between two and nine times. The chain joins TRBV5-1 to TRBJ2-1; a weak D match, TRBD2 (6 bases). Trimming took off 0 bases at V and 6 bases at J, with 13 bases between the two ends. Germline assignment: CDR1 SGHRS and CDR2 YFSETQ. There are 15 residues in the CDR3. The CDR3 coding sequence is TGCGCCAGCAGCTTGGTCGGAGGGAGCGGCAATGAGCAGTTCTTC. Translated, it gives CASSLVGGSGNEQFF.

This clone came up many times. The chain is built from TRBV6-2 or TRBV6-3 and TRBJ2-7, with 10 bases identical to TRBD1. Trimming removed 6 bases from V and 4 bases from J; junction bases left unmatched: 9. Germline CDR1 MNHEY, CDR2 SVGEGT. This CDR3 is built from 15 residues. The chain's CDR3 is CASRPTGTGEYEQYF. The CDR3 DNA reads as TGTGCCAGCAGGCCGACCGGGACAGGGGAGTACGAGCAGTACTTC.

Many counts were recorded for this clone. The chain uses TRBV5-6 and TRBJ2-7; 8 bases are a match to TRBD1. The CDR3 spans 15 residues. Germline-derived CDR1 and CDR2 are SGHDT and YYEEEE. After removal of 4 bases from V and 6 bases from J, the junction contained 12 bases not matched to a gene. CDR3 sequence reads: CASSPGRDRFVEQYF. CDR3 nucleotides: TGTGCCAGCAGCCCAGGGCGGGACAGGTTCGTCGAGCAGTACTTC.

This clone was observed many times. The chain is built from TRBV6-2 or TRBV6-3 and TRBJ1-6; 7 positions agree with TRBD1. V trimming: 0 bases; J trimming: 0 bases; junction bases outside the gene matches: 5. Germline values: CDR1 MNHEY, CDR2 SVGEGT. The CDR3 is 18 amino acids. CDR3 DNA sequence: TGTGCCAGCAGTTACTCGACAGGGAGCATCTCCTATAATTCACCCCTCCACTTT. Amino acids: CASSYSTGSISYNSPLHF.

This sequence joins TRBV19 and TRBJ2-5, with 7 bases aligning to TRBD1. The CDR3 extends over 13 amino acids. The V gene's germline CDR1 is LNHDA and CDR2 SQIVND (reference sequence). With V trimmed by 4 bases and J by 2 bases, 1 base remained unmatched. The CDR3 DNA follows: TGTGCCAGTAGTAAGGGACAGCAAGAGACCCAGTACTTC. Amino acids: CASSKGQQETQYF.